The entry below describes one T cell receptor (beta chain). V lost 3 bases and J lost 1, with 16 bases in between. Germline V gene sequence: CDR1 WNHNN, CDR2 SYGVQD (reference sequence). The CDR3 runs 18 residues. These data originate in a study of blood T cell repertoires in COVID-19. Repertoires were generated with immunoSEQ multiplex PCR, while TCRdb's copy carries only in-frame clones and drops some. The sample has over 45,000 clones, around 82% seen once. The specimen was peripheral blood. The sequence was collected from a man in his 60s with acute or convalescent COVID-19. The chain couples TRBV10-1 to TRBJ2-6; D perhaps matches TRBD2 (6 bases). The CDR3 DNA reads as TGCGCCAGCAGTGATATAGGGACTCACACGTCTGGGGCCAACGTCCTGACTTTC. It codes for CASSDIGTHTSGANVLTF.